This TCR beta chain was identified in a study of radiotherapy plus CTLA-4 blockade in lung cancer. Study details: For around 18% of patients, objective responses occurred, and around 34% had disease control.

This clone appeared once. Its antigen is unidentified. TCRdb's table, derived via immunoSEQ multiplex PCR, lists solely in-frame clones and lacks some. This table has 95,000 to 150,000 clones, just under 90% appearing once. Regarding the study as a whole: Early blood T cell clone dynamics reportedly forecast response best, with interferon-beta.

The TCR sequence derives from a human donor with non-small cell lung cancer that progressed on radiotherapy plus ipilimumab. The source was peripheral blood, collected from a patient treated with radiotherapy plus ipilimumab.

Here the CDR3 DNA reads TGTGCCAGCAGTGGGTTCCCGGGCCCCACTACCTCTGGAAACACCATATATTTT. Its protein product is CASSGFPGPTTSGNTIYF. This chain links TRBV25-1 with TRBJ1-3, with no clear D. This CDR3 contains 18 residues. V lost 4 bases and J 0 bases, leaving 19 bases between the germline ends. Germline CDR1 is MGHDK and CDR2 is SYGVNS.